Following are 5 T cell receptor beta chains from one sample sequenced in a study of tumor and adjacent non-tumor tissue in lung cancer. A modified ARM-PCR protocol with three rounds of nested PCR amplified TCRbeta. TCRdb re-analysed the multiplex PCR reads in MiXCR, keeping a single row per CDR3 protein. The data contain approximately 79,000 distinct CDR3 sequences, around 59% of them singletons. This sample's RNA came from whole unsorted tissue. Sequenced input: lung tumor tissue. The receptors stem from a man aged 65-85 years with non-small cell lung cancer.

About this clonotype: The junction and the germline gene differ at one end; a read error may be behind it. The rearrangement links TRBV7-8 to TRBJ1-5, with 10 nucleotides matching TRBD1. Germline assignment: CDR1 SGHVS and CDR2 FQNEAQ. This CDR3 has 17 amino acids. CDR3 in amino acids: CASSLRRTGGGNQTQHF. CDR3 bases: TGTGCCAGCAGCTTACGGAGGACAGGGGGAGGCAATCAGACCCAGCATTTT.

The chain links TRBV5-1 to TRBJ1-1; 7 bases match TRBD1. The CDR3 is 16 amino acids. Germline V CDR1 and CDR2: SGHRS, YFSETQ. V shed 4 bases and J 6 bases; nucleotides not matched to a gene: 15. This CDR3 reads CASSRWDSAVFPEAFF. DNA of the CDR3: TGCGCCAGCAGCCGGTGGGACAGTGCAGTTTTCCCTGAAGCTTTCTTT.

On this clonotype: Possible read error: a much larger clone is one base away. The chain is built from TRBV12-3 or TRBV12-4 and TRBJ2-7; TRBD2 matches 8 bases. V lost 6 bases to trimming and J lost 4 bases; unmatched junction nucleotides: 5. CDR3 length equals 13 residues. The chain's CDR3 is CASRRTSRYEQYF. CDR3 bases: TGTGCCAGCAGACGGACTAGCAGATACGAGCAGTACTTC.

This clonotype was counted between two and nine times. A much more abundant neighbour one base away suggests this may be a read error. The CDR3 nucleotides read TGCGCCACCACCATTGGGCCGAACTCTAACATTCAGTACTTC. It codes for CATTIGPNSNIQYF. The chain links TRBV4-1 to TRBJ2-4; D is uncertain. The V gene's germline CDR1 is MGHRA and CDR2 YSYEKL. V was trimmed by 10 bases and J by 7 bases, leaving 20 bases between them. The CDR3 is 14 amino acids.

V is TRBV6-1 and J is TRBJ2-3, with D unclear. Trimming took off 2 bases at V and 7 bases at J, with 13 bases between the two ends. The CDR3 runs to 14 residues. Germline V gives CDR1 MNHNS, CDR2 SASEGT. The CDR3 DNA follows: TGTGCCAGCAGTGAATGGACCAGCGCAAATACGCAGTATTTT. Translation: CASSEWTSANTQYF.